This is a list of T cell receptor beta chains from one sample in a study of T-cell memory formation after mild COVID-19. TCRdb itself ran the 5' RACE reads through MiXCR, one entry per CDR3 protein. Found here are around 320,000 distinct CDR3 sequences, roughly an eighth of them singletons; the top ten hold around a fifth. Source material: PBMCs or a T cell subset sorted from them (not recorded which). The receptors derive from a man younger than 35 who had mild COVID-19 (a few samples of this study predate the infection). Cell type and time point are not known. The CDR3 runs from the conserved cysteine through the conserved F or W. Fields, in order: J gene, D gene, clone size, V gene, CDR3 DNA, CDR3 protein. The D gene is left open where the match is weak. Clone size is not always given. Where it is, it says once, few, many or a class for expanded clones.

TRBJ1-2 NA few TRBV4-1 TGCGCCAGCAGCCAAGGGACGGGGTCCTATGGCTACACCTTC CASSQGTGSYGYTF
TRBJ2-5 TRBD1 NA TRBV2 TGTGCCAGCAGCGACAGGGCACCCCAAGAGACCCAGTACTTC CASSDRAPQETQYF
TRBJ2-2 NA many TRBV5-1 TGCGCCAGCAGGCAGAACACCGGGGAGCTGTTTTTT CASRQNTGELFF
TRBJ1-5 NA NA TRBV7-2 TGTGCCAGCAGCGACACCGTCGTTCAGCCCCAGCATTTT CASSDTVVQPQHF
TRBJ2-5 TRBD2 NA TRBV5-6 TGTGCCAGCAGCCTACCCCCAACTAGCGCCGAGACCCAGTACTTC CASSLPPTSAETQYF
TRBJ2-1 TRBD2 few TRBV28 TGTGCCAGCAGTCCCACTAGCGGGGGAGAGAGTGAGCAGTTCTTC CASSPTSGGESEQFF
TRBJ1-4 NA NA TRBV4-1 TGCGCCAGCAACCAGGGGAGGGAAAAACTGTTTTTT CASNQGREKLFF
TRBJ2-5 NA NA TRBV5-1 TGCGCCAGCAGCCCGGGCAGGGCAGAGACCCAGTACTTC CASSPGRAETQYF
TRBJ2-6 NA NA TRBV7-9 TGTGCCAGCAGCCCCGGGATGCATGGGGCCAACGTCCTGACTTTC CASSPGMHGANVLTF
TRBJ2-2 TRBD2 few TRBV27 TGTGCCAGCATGGGGACTAGCGGGGGTGACGGGGAGCTGTTTTTT CASMGTSGGDGELFF
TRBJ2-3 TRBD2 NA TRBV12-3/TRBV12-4 TGTGCCAGCAGGCCGACTAGCGGGGTGGATACGCAGTATTTT CASRPTSGVDTQYF
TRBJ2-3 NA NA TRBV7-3 TGTGCCAGCAGCCGCGGGGGCCGGGAGACAGATACGCAGTATTTT CASSRGGRETDTQYF
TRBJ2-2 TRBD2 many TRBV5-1 TGCGCCAGCAGACCGCCTAGCGGGGGCACCGGGGAGCTGTTTTTT CASRPPSGGTGELFF
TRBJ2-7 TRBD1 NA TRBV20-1 TGCAGTGCTAGCGGGACAGTGTACTACGAGCAGTACTTC CSASGTVYYEQYF
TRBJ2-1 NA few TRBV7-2 TGTGCCAGCAGCTTAGCACCAACTGAGCAGTTCTTC CASSLAPTEQFF